This is a list of T cell receptor beta chains from one sample in a study of identical twins. TCRdb processed the 5' RACE reads anew with MiXCR; each CDR3 protein has one entry. The repertoire holds 640,000 or so distinct CDR3 sequences, around 5.7% seen once, with 1.5% to 2% in the top ten. The sequenced sample was naive T cells sorted from blood. The receptors originated from a young man in good health. The CDR3 runs from the conserved cysteine through the conserved F or W. The order of the fields is J gene, D gene, V gene, clone size, CDR3 DNA, CDR3 protein. D genes are given only for firm matches. Some rows have no size entry. The others give once, few or many, or a class for an expanded clone.

TRBJ1-1 | NA | TRBV4-2 | many | TGTGCCAGCAGCCAAGACGCTGAAGCTTTCTTT | CASSQDAEAFF
TRBJ2-1 | TRBD1 | TRBV29-1 | many | TGCAGCGTCCCCGGGACAGGGTTAAACAATGAGCAGTTCTTC | CSVPGTGLNNEQFF
TRBJ2-4 | TRBD1 | TRBV20-1 | NA | TGCAGTGCTAGTTTACCGGGACAGGAGAACATTCAGTACTTC | CSASLPGQENIQYF
TRBJ1-5 | TRBD1 | TRBV5-1 | NA | TGCGCCAGCAGCTTGGGACAGGGAAGGGAACAGCCCCAGCATTTT | CASSLGQGREQPQHF
TRBJ1-6 | NA | TRBV12-3/TRBV12-4 | NA | TGTGCCAGCGGTGGCAGCTTCTCCTATAATTCACCCCTCCACTTT | CASGGSFSYNSPLHF
TRBJ2-5 | NA | TRBV6-1 | few | TGTGCCAGCAGTGAAAAGGCTGGCGGCTGGGGAGAGACCCAGTACTTC | CASSEKAGGWGETQYF
TRBJ2-4 | NA | TRBV5-6 | many | TGTGCCAGCAGCTTGCAAAACATTCAGTACTTC | CASSLQNIQYF
TRBJ2-1 | TRBD2 | TRBV20-1 | many | TGCAGTGCAAATCAAATCAAAGCGGGAGTATCGGGCAATGAGCAGTTCTTC | CSANQIKAGVSGNEQFF
TRBJ2-7 | NA | TRBV4-2 | few | TGTGCCAGCAGCCGCACGAGGGCGGGCGAGCAGTACTTC | CASSRTRAGEQYF
TRBJ2-7 | TRBD2 | TRBV18 | once | TGTGCCAGCTCACCAAGGGGACTAGCGGGGGGCGACGAGCAGTACTTC | CASSPRGLAGGDEQYF
TRBJ2-7 | NA | TRBV12-3/TRBV12-4 | many | TGTGCCAGCAGTTTCTGGACGGGAGTATCGGACGAGCAGTACTTC | CASSFWTGVSDEQYF
TRBJ1-2 | TRBD1 | TRBV19 | few | TGTGCCAGCAATCCGGGACAGAGAATCGGTGGCTACACCTTC | CASNPGQRIGGYTF
TRBJ2-1 | NA | TRBV6-5 | few | TGTGCCAGCAGTTATACTAGTCAGAATGAGCAGTTCTTC | CASSYTSQNEQFF
TRBJ2-1 | NA | TRBV2 | NA | TGTGCCAGCAGTGAAGCGGAAAGTCTCGATGAGCAGTTCTTC | CASSEAESLDEQFF
TRBJ2-2 | NA | TRBV6-6 | few | TGTGCCAGCAATGACGGGAGAGCCGGGGAGCTGTTTTTT | CASNDGRAGELFF
TRBJ2-1 | TRBD2 | TRBV20-1 | many | TGCAGTGCTAGATTTGGGACTAGCGGGACGGATGAGCAGTTCTTC | CSARFGTSGTDEQFF
TRBJ2-2 | NA | TRBV5-1 | many | TGCGCCAGCAGCTTAGTTCCGGGGCACACCGGGGAGCTGTTTTTT | CASSLVPGHTGELFF
TRBJ1-1 | TRBD1 | TRBV20-1 | many | TGCAGTGCTACAGGTGGGACAGGGTTTGTTTTCTTT | CSATGGTGFVFF
TRBJ2-6 | NA | TRBV12-3/TRBV12-4 | few | TGTGCCAGCAGTCCCTCAGGGGCTGGGGCCAACGTCCTGACTTTC | CASSPSGAGANVLTF
TRBJ2-3 | TRBD1 | TRBV18 | many | TGTGCCAGCTCACCGGGACAGGGAAACACAGATACGCAGTATTTT | CASSPGQGNTDTQYF
TRBJ2-2 | TRBD2 | TRBV20-1 | many | TGCAGTGCTAGAGAGCCGACTAGCGGGAGGTTTACCGGGGAGCTGTTTTTT | CSAREPTSGRFTGELFF
TRBJ2-3 | NA | TRBV12-5 | many | TGTGCTAGTGGCCACGGGACAAGGGGACAAGATACGCAGTATTTT | CASGHGTRGQDTQYF
TRBJ2-3 | NA | TRBV7-3 | NA | TGTGCCAGCAGCACGTCCGTCAGTACGCAGTATTTT | CASSTSVSTQYF
TRBJ2-1 | TRBD2 | TRBV6-5 | few | TGTGCCAGCAGTTACCTCGGGGGGACCTACAATGAGCAGTTCTTC | CASSYLGGTYNEQFF
TRBJ2-2 | NA | TRBV5-1 | many | TGCGCCAGCAGCTTGGAACGGCAGTACACCGGGGAGCTGTTTTTT | CASSLERQYTGELFF
TRBJ2-1 | TRBD1 | TRBV11-3 | few | TGTGCCAGCAGCTTAGAGTTCGGGACAGGGGCATTAAATGAGCAGTTCTTC | CASSLEFGTGALNEQFF
TRBJ2-1 | NA | TRBV19 | few | TGTGCCAGTAGTCCCCGCGCCAATGAGCAGTTCTTC | CASSPRANEQFF
TRBJ1-1 | NA | TRBV4-2 | many | TGTGCCAGCAGCCCACAGGGCCTAGACACTGAAGCTTTCTTT | CASSPQGLDTEAFF
TRBJ2-1 | NA | TRBV7-2 | NA | TGTGCCAGCAGCTTAGCGCAAGGGATTGAGCAGTTCTTC | CASSLAQGIEQFF
TRBJ2-1 | NA | TRBV27 | many | TGTGCCAGCAGTTTCCGCGGGAACTCCTACAATGAGCAGTTCTTC | CASSFRGNSYNEQFF
TRBJ1-2 | NA | TRBV12-3/TRBV12-4 | few | TGTGCCAGCAGGCTATCCGGGGGTATCTATGGCTACACCTTC | CASRLSGGIYGYTF
TRBJ2-7 | NA | TRBV29-1 | few | TGCAGCGTTCATAAGGGGGGAACCTACGAGCAGTACTTC | CSVHKGGTYEQYF
TRBJ1-3 | NA | TRBV18 | NA | TGTGCCAGCTCACCACAAAGGACTGAGGTATCTGGAAACACCATATATTTT | CASSPQRTEVSGNTIYF
TRBJ2-1 | NA | TRBV6-2/TRBV6-3 | many | TGTGCCAGCAGCCTGCCTGAGCGGTACAATGAGCAGTTCTTC | CASSLPERYNEQFF
TRBJ2-1 | TRBD2 | TRBV10-3 | NA | TGTGCCATCAGTGAGGGGCAGCGGGGCGTTGAGCAGTTCTTC | CAISEGQRGVEQFF
TRBJ2-7 | TRBD2 | TRBV20-1 | few | TGCAGTGCTAGCTCCGGGCTAGCGGGAGTTCAGCAGTACTTC | CSASSGLAGVQQYF
TRBJ2-2 | NA | TRBV5-1 | many | TGCGCCAGCAGACCAAGGACCAACACGAACACCGGGGAGCTGTTTTTT | CASRPRTNTNTGELFF
TRBJ1-1 | NA | TRBV7-3 | many | TGTGCCAGCAGCCTCGACAGCTACACTGAAGCTTTCTTT | CASSLDSYTEAFF
TRBJ1-5 | NA | TRBV6-2/TRBV6-3 | few | TGTGCCAGCAGTTACTCCACTAATCAGCCCCAGCATTTT | CASSYSTNQPQHF
TRBJ2-5 | TRBD1 | TRBV10-3 | few | TGTGCCATCAGTGAGCCATACAGGGGGGATACGGAGACCCAGTACTTC | CAISEPYRGDTETQYF
TRBJ1-5 | TRBD1 | TRBV28 | many | TGTGCCAGCAGTTTCCGGGACAGGATAAATCAGCCCCAGCATTTT | CASSFRDRINQPQHF
TRBJ2-3 | NA | TRBV4-2 | NA | TGTGCCAGCAGCCAAGATAGGCCTAGCACAGATACGCAGTATTTT | CASSQDRPSTDTQYF
TRBJ2-3 | NA | TRBV18 | many | TGTGCCAGCTCCCCAGCGCTGAGCACAGATACGCAGTATTTT | CASSPALSTDTQYF
TRBJ2-2 | NA | TRBV5-1 | many | TGCGCCAGCAGCTTGGCTGAGACCACCGGGGAGCTGTTTTTT | CASSLAETTGELFF
TRBJ2-1 | TRBD2 | TRBV15 | many | TGTGCCACCAGCAGACCCCGTGGGACTAGTTTTTACAATGAGCAGTTCTTC | CATSRPRGTSFYNEQFF
TRBJ2-7 | NA | TRBV20-1 | many | TGCAGTGCTAGGGGGGGACAGTCCTACGAGCAGTACTTC | CSARGGQSYEQYF
TRBJ2-4 | NA | TRBV28 | many | TGTGCCAGCAGTCCCCCTGACATGGTAGCCAAAAACATTCAGTACTTC | CASSPPDMVAKNIQYF
TRBJ2-3 | TRBD2 | TRBV27 | many | TGTGCCAGCAGCGATCTAGCGGGAGGGGTAGATACGCAGTATTTT | CASSDLAGGVDTQYF
TRBJ2-7 | NA | TRBV27 | many | TGTGCCAGCAGTTACGGGGGACAGACCTACGAGCAGTACTTC | CASSYGGQTYEQYF
TRBJ2-5 | TRBD2 | TRBV7-2 | many | TGTGCCAGCAGTCGCGGGAGGGCAGAGACCCAGTACTTC | CASSRGRAETQYF
TRBJ1-1 | TRBD1 | TRBV6-5 | few | TGTGCCAGCAGTTACACTCGGACAGGGGGCCGGGACACTGAAGCTTTCTTT | CASSYTRTGGRDTEAFF
TRBJ2-7 | TRBD1 | TRBV27 | NA | TGTGCCAGCAGCTATACAGGGGGGTACGAGCAGTACTTC | CASSYTGGYEQYF
TRBJ2-1 | TRBD2 | TRBV25-1 | many | TGTGCCAGCAGTGCGGTACTAGCGTCTGAGCAGTTCTTC | CASSAVLASEQFF
TRBJ2-1 | TRBD2 | TRBV12-3/TRBV12-4 | many | TGTGCCAGCTTACGGGGGGATGAGCAGTTCTTC | CASLRGDEQFF
TRBJ1-2 | NA | TRBV29-1 | many | TGCAGCGTTGAAGATTCTTGGCGGGGCCTGGGTGGCTACACCTTC | CSVEDSWRGLGGYTF
TRBJ1-6 | NA | TRBV12-3/TRBV12-4 | many | TGTGCCAGCACCCTGACGGGGACAAATTCACCCCTCCACTTT | CASTLTGTNSPLHF
TRBJ2-5 | NA | TRBV7-2 | NA | TGTGCCAGCAGCGTGCCCCGCGGGACCAACAAGGTGGAGACCCAGTACTTC | CASSVPRGTNKVETQYF
TRBJ2-4 | TRBD2 | TRBV7-2 | few | TGTGCCAGCAGCTTGCCGGGACTAGCGACGGCCAAAAACATTCAGTACTTC | CASSLPGLATAKNIQYF
TRBJ2-6 | TRBD2 | TRBV2 | many | TGTGCCAGCAGTGCCGGACTAGCGAGGGGGGCCAACGTCCTGACTTTC | CASSAGLARGANVLTF
TRBJ1-6 | NA | TRBV5-1 | many | TGCGCCAGCAGTACGTCAGGACCAAATAATTCACCCCTCCACTTT | CASSTSGPNNSPLHF